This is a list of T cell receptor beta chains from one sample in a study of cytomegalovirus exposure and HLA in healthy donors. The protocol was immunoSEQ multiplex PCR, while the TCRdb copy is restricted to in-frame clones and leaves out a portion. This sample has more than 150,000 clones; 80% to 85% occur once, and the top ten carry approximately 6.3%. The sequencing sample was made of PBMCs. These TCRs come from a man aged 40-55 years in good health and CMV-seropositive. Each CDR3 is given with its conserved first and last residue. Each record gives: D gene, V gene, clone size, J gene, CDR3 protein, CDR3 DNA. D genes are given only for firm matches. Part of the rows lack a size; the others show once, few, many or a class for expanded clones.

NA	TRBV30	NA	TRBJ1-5	CAWSVAGREPQHF	TGTGCCTGGAGTGTAGCAGGGCGAGAGCCCCAGCATTTT
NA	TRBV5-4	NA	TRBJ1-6	CASSLGSGGDSPLHF	TGTGCCAGCAGCTTGGGGTCTGGGGGGGATTCACCCCTCCACTTT
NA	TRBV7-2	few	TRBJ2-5	CASSLRGMGETQYF	TGTGCCAGCAGCTTAAGGGGTATGGGAGAGACCCAGTACTTC
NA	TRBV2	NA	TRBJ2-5	CASSEWNRIQETQYF	TGTGCCAGCAGTGAATGGAACAGGATCCAAGAGACCCAGTACTTC
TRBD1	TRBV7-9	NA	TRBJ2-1	CASSSRDRHNEQFF	TGTGCCAGCAGCTCCCGGGACAGACACAATGAGCAGTTCTTC
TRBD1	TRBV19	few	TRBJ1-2	CASRGQDYGYTF	TGTGCCAGTCGCGGACAGGACTATGGCTACACCTTC
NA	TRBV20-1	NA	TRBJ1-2	CSARDRGYTF	TGCAGTGCTAGAGATCGTGGCTACACCTTC
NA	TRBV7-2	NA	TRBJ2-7	CASSLGTGDTYEQYF	TGTGCCAGCAGCTTAGGAACAGGAGACACCTACGAGCAGTACTTC
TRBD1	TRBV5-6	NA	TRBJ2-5	CASSLDRGVWSGETQYF	TGTGCCAGCAGCTTGGACAGGGGGGTGTGGTCGGGAGAGACCCAGTACTTC
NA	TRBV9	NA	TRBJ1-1	CASSVDQAWNPFF	TGTGCCAGCAGCGTAGATCAGGCTTGGAATCCTTTCTTT